The next 20 T cell receptor beta chains were all read from a single sample in a study of CD8 T cells in ankylosing spondylitis (dated by TCRdb to 2016 to 2017). Receptor libraries were prepared by 5' RACE. Sequencing relied on an Illumina HiSeq 2500. TCRdb itself trimmed the public reads at Q25 with fastp, ran MiXCR and retained productive beta chains. Each record represents a unique CDR3 protein, reported with the most common genes and DNA among its rows. Across this sample there are about 130,000 distinct CDR3 sequences, with approximately 13% seen only once. In total, the top ten clones hold around 3% of the sample. Specimen: blood, either unsorted or a sorted T cell fraction (not recorded which). These receptors were collected from a female donor with ankylosing spondylitis or in good health (not recorded which).

This clonotype has a handful of counts. This rearrangement joins TRBV7-2 to TRBJ1-2; no reliable D call. Germline V gene data show CDR1 as SGHTA and CDR2 as FQGNSA. This CDR3 is built from 13 residues. Trimming removed 1 base at V and 10 bases at J, with 13 bases between. In nucleotides, the CDR3 is TGTGCCAGCAGCTTAGAGGTGGTGGGAGACTACACCTTC. This sequence encodes CASSLEVVGDYTF.

This clonotype has just a few counts. The chain uses TRBV19 and TRBJ2-2; the D is unclear. V shed 3 bases and J shed 5 bases, with 4 bases lying between them. CDR1 and CDR2 from the germline V gene are LNHDA and SQIVND (reference sequence). The CDR3 has 12 amino acids. CDR3 sequence (DNA): TGTGCCAGTAGTATGAGGACCGGGGAGCTGTTTTTT. Encoded protein: CASSMRTGELFF.

This clonotype has a handful of counts. This chain connects TRBV12-3 or TRBV12-4 to TRBJ2-1, with 7 bases aligning to TRBD2. V dropped 0 bases and J dropped 10; count of bases not matched to a gene: 6. CDR3 length equals 14 residues. The CDR3 DNA is TGTGCCAGCAGTTTAGCCTTCTCCGGGGGGGAGCAGTTCTTC. It specifies CASSLAFSGGEQFF.

The table lists this clonotype with many counts. The chain carries TRBV7-2 and TRBJ2-1, with TRBD2 matching over 10 bases. The CDR3 length is 12 residues. After removal of 11 bases from V and 7 bases from J, the junction contained 5 bases not matched to a gene. Germline-derived CDR1 and CDR2 are SGHTA and FQGNSA. For the CDR3, the DNA is TGTGCCGTTAGCGGGAGGCGGAATGAGCAGTTCTTC. Translating it yields CAVSGRRNEQFF.

The sample holds many counts of this clonotype. The chain couples TRBV5-1 to TRBJ2-6, with TRBD1 as a possible D gene (7 bases). CDR3 size: 17 residues. The germline CDR1 and CDR2 sequences are SGHRS and YFSETQ. The V end was cut by 4 bases, the J end by 0 bases, with 14 bases between. The DNA of the CDR3 is TGCGCCAGCAGCGTAGGGGGGACAGTCTCTGGGGCCAACGTCCTGACTTTC. It specifies CASSVGGTVSGANVLTF.

This clonotype has a count of ten or more. This chain links TRBV3-1 with TRBJ2-3; 14 nucleotides match TRBD2. Trimming removed 2 bases from V and 1 base from J; junction bases left unmatched: 5. The V gene's germline CDR1 is LGHDT and CDR2 YNNKEL (reference sequence). This CDR3 region has 18 residues. This chain's CDR3 is CASSQTGLAGGRTDTQYF. Here the CDR3 DNA reads TGTGCCAGCAGCCAAACAGGACTAGCGGGGGGCCGCACAGATACGCAGTATTTT.

This clonotype showed up many times. This chain connects TRBV7-2 to TRBJ1-5; no reliable D call. The germline V gene has CDR1 SGHTA and CDR2 FQGNSA. Trimming shortened V by 5 bases and J by 4 bases, and 6 bases separated the two germline ends. The CDR3 is 12 residues long. The CDR3 DNA sequence: TGTGCCAGCAGCGATAGGAATCAGCCCCAGCATTTT. Protein product: CASSDRNQPQHF. Filled out from reference TRBV7-2 and TRBJ1-5, the complete variable domain reads GAGVSQSPSNKVTEKGKDVELRCDPISGHTALYWYRQSLGQGLEFLIYFQGNSAPDKSGLPSDRFSAERTGGSVSTLTIQRTQQEDSAVYLCASSDRNQPQHFGDGTRLSIL.

This clonotype was detected many times. This chain links TRBV3-1 with TRBJ1-5; D not resolved. The CDR3 is 14 residues long. Germline CDR1 LGHDT, CDR2 YNNKEL (reference sequence). Trimming stripped 3 bases from V and 7 bases from J, with 13 bases between. Here the CDR3 DNA reads TGTGCCAGCAGCCAGGGCAGAAGTAACCAGCCCCAGCATTTT. Translating it yields CASSQGRSNQPQHF.

The chain carries TRBV18 and TRBJ1-1; no reliable D call. Germline V gene sequence: CDR1 KGHSH, CDR2 LQKENI. The CDR3 sequence is 13 residues long. Between the trimmed V and J ends, which lost 4 bases and 5 bases, there was a span of 11 bases. CDR3 region: CASSLALETEAFF. The CDR3 nucleotides read TGTGCCAGCTCACTCGCCCTTGAAACTGAAGCTTTCTTT.

The chain recombines TRBV7-9 with TRBJ2-5, with 12 bases aligning to TRBD2. Germline trimming cut 1 base from V and 5 bases from J; bases unmatched to any gene: 2. This CDR3 contains 15 residues. CDR1 SEHNR and CDR2 FQNEAQ come from the germline V gene (reference sequence). CDR3 amino acids: CASSLGTSGRETQYF. CDR3 coding DNA: TGTGCCAGCAGCTTAGGAACTAGCGGGAGGGAGACCCAGTACTTC.

The chain employs TRBV10-1 and TRBJ2-3; D is possibly TRBD2 (6 bases). The CDR3 covers 13 residues. Per germline, CDR1 WNHNN and CDR2 SYGVQD (reference sequence). Trimming took 2 bases from V and 3 from J, leaving 6 bases between them. This CDR3 reads CASSERETDTQYF. DNA of the CDR3: TGCGCCAGCAGTGAGCGGGAGACAGATACGCAGTATTTT.

This clonotype was seen a handful of times. The chain links TRBV19 to TRBJ1-6; a weak D match, TRBD1 (5 bases). The CDR3 runs 19 residues. CDR1 and CDR2 (germline): LNHDA, SQIVND (reference sequence). Trimming shortened V by 7 bases and J by 6 bases, and 28 bases separated the two germline ends. CDR3 sequence (DNA): TGTGCCAGTACCGAAATCGGCGGGACGTCCCGAGGGATTAATTCACCCCTCCACTTT. Its translation: CASTEIGGTSRGINSPLHF.

In this sample, this clonotype turned up many times. The V and J genes are TRBV6-1 and TRBJ2-1; 7 bases agree with TRBD1. There are 13 residues in the CDR3. Unmatched junction bases numbered 1, after V lost 7 bases and J lost 1 base. Germline CDR1 MNHNS, CDR2 SASEGT. CDR3 loop: CASNRGSYNEQFF. CDR3 DNA sequence: TGTGCCAGCAACAGGGGTTCCTACAATGAGCAGTTCTTC.

This clonotype was seen a handful of times. The chain couples TRBV14 to TRBJ2-1, with 11 bases matching TRBD2. Germline CDR1 and CDR2: SGHDN and FVKESK. This CDR3 contains 15 residues. J gave up 9 bases and V 3 bases, and 7 bases lay outside the gene matches. Written as DNA, the CDR3 is TGTGCCAGCAGCCATTCACTAGCGGGAGTGCCTGAGCAGTTCTTC. Amino acids: CASSHSLAGVPEQFF.

By frequency in the sample, this clonotype is medium-sized. The chain employs TRBV5-5 and TRBJ1-1, with D possibly TRBD1 on 5 matching bases. This CDR3 contains 12 residues. CDR1 and CDR2 (germline): SGHKS, YYEKEE (reference sequence). V was clipped by 4 bases and J by 8 bases, with 12 bases between them. As DNA, the CDR3 is TGTGCCAGCAGCACCCGACAGCAAGAAGCTTTCTTT. It codes for CASSTRQQEAFF.

The CDR3 is CAWSVGGGLNNEQFF. The CDR3 nucleotides are TGTGCCTGGAGTGTAGGGGGAGGTCTAAACAATGAGCAGTTCTTC. This chain links TRBV30 with TRBJ2-1; D is tentatively TRBD1 or TRBD2 (6 bases each). Germline V gene sequence: CDR1 GTSNPN, CDR2 SVGIG (reference sequence). The CDR3 has 15 amino acids. V was trimmed by 0 bases and J by 5 bases, leaving 14 bases between them.

The table lists this clonotype with a few counts. J is TRBJ2-5 and V is TRBV7-6, with D perhaps being TRBD1 or TRBD2 (6 bases each). Trimming left V 11 bases short and J 2 bases short, with 15 bases between. Per germline, CDR1 SGHVS and CDR2 FNYEAQ. The CDR3 sequence is 13 residues long. The CDR3 loop is CAEGGSRQETQYF. CDR3 coding DNA: TGTGCCGAAGGGGGGAGTCGACAAGAGACCCAGTACTTC.

This clonotype was detected ten times or more. The V and J genes are TRBV5-1 and TRBJ1-1; D unresolved. V gave up 0 bases and J gave up 1 base, with 7 bases separating them. The CDR3 runs 14 residues. CDR1 SGHRS and CDR2 YFSETQ come from the germline V gene. CDR3 nucleotides: TGCGCCAGCAGCTTGGTAGGTGAGAACACTGAAGCTTTCTTT. Amino acid sequence: CASSLVGENTEAFF.

This clonotype has a count of ten or more. This chain links TRBV11-1 with TRBJ2-1; 16 bases line up with TRBD2. The CDR3 covers 19 residues. With V trimmed by 7 bases and J by 8 bases, 17 bases remained unmatched. Germline CDR1 is SGHAT and CDR2 is FQDESV (reference sequence). The CDR3 region has the DNA TGTGCCAGCAACATCCTTCTCGGGACTAGCGGGAGGGCTTCCCATGAGCAGTTCTTC. The encoded protein is CASNILLGTSGRASHEQFF.

The rearrangement joins TRBV29-1 to TRBJ2-6; TRBD1 matches 9 bases. This CDR3 comprises 17 residues. V trimming: 1 base; J trimming: 0 bases; junction bases outside the gene matches: 4. CDR1 SQVTM and CDR2 ANQGSEA come from the germline V gene. The CDR3 region is CSVEGTGDRSGANVLTF. Written as DNA, the CDR3 is TGCAGCGTTGAAGGGACAGGGGACCGCTCTGGGGCCAACGTCCTGACTTTC.